This T cell receptor beta chain was observed in a study of beta chain features in type 1 diabetes. General study results and limits: People with Type 1 diabetes carried modestly yet significantly shorter TCRB CDR3s in all four CD4+ subsets. Since sequencing was performed on cDNA, cells with high TCR expression could be over-represented.

cDNA synthesis used the whole RNA isolate, giving expressed TCRB sequences. The method was immunoSEQ multiplex PCR; TCRdb's version includes in-frame clones alone and lacks a portion of them. The table shows hundreds of thousands of clones, with about an eighth occurring only once. Germline loops: CDR1 SEHNR, CDR2 FQNEAQ (reference sequence). The CDR3 covers 16 residues. Note on this clone: Its antigen is still unknown. At one of its ends the junction is not consistent with the germline gene, which may arise from a read error.

Specimen: naive CD4+ T cells from blood. The rearrangement joins TRBV7-9 to TRBJ2-3; D gene uncertain. The origin of this receptor is a man between 18 and 35 years old with type 1 diabetes. The CDR3 loop is CSSTLVGSSSTDTQYF. In DNA, the CDR3 is TGTTCCAGCACCCTGGTAGGGTCCTCTAGCACAGATACGCAGTATTTT.